The text below deals with one TCR beta chain. These data belong to a study of blood T cell repertoires in COVID-19. Study information: Sites in the United States, Italy and Spain provided acute and convalescent COVID-19 samples. T cells, B-cell-depleted T cells, or PBMCs provided the cDNA or gDNA that served as material.

The CDR3 sequence is 15 residues long. Trimming cost V 5 bases and J 0 bases; bases outside gene matches: 5. Germline V gene data show CDR1 as SNHLY and CDR2 as FYNNEI. Original analysis: It was from reference gene primer amplification that nucleated cell counts were estimated. Sequencing used immunoSEQ multiplex PCR; TCRdb keeps in-frame clones, though not all of them. The DNA was the basis for D and trimming; V, J and clone size are from that table. This table holds under 200,000 clones, 84% found once. The gene calls are TRBV2 and TRBJ2-3, with 7 nucleotides matching TRBD1. The sequence was collected from a man aged 18 to 30 with active or convalescent COVID-19. What was sequenced was peripheral blood. The CDR3 nucleotides are TGTGCCAGCAGTAAAGGGGGCCTAAGCACAGATACGCAGTATTTT. Protein product: CASSKGGLSTDTQYF.